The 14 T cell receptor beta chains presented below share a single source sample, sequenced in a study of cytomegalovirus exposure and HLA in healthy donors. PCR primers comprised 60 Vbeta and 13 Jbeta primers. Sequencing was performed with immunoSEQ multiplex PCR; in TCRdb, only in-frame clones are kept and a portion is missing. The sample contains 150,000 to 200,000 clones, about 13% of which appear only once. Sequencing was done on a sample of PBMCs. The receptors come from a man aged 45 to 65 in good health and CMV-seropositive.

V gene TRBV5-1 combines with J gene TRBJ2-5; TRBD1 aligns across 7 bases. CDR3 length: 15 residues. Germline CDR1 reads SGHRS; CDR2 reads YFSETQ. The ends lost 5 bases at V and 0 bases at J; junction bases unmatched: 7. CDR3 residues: CASSSQTGHQETQYF. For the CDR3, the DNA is TGCGCCAGCAGTTCGCAGACAGGGCACCAAGAGACCCAGTACTTC.

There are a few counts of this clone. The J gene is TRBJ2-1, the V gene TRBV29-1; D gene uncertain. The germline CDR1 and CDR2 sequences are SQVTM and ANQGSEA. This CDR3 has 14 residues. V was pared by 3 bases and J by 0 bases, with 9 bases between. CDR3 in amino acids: CSVESRSSYNEQFF. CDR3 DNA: TGCAGCGTTGAGAGTCGAAGCTCCTACAATGAGCAGTTCTTC.

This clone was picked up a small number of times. CDR3 in amino acids: CASSQEIYGYGYTF. The CDR3 DNA follows: TGCGCCAGCAGCCAAGAAATTTACGGGTATGGCTACACCTTC. J is TRBJ1-2 and V is TRBV4-3; no definite D call. The CDR3 is made up of 14 amino acids. Germline CDR1 is LGHNA and CDR2 is YSLEER. V lost 0 bases, J lost 5 bases, and 10 bases lay in between.

The CDR3: CASSEQAGYEQYV. For the CDR3, the DNA is TGTGCCAGCAGTGAACAGGCGGGCTACGAGCAGTACGTC. The V gene is TRBV2, the J gene TRBJ2-7, with TRBD2 as a possible D gene (5 bases). With 2 bases removed from V and 3 bases from J, the gap between germline ends came to 8 bases. Germline values: CDR1 SNHLY, CDR2 FYNNEI. CDR3 size: 13 residues.

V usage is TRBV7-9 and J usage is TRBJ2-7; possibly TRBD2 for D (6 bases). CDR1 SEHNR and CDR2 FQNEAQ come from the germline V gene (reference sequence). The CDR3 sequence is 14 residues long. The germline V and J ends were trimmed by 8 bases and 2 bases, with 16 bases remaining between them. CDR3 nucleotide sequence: TGTGCCAGCGCTAGACGGGGGACGACCTACGAGCAGTACTTC. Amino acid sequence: CASARRGTTYEQYF.

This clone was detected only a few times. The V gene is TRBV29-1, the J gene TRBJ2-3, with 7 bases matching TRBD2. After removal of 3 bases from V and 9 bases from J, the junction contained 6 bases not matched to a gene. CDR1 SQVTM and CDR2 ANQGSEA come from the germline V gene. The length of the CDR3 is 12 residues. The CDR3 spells CSVEAGVGTQYF. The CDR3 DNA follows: TGCAGCGTTGAGGCGGGGGTCGGGACGCAGTATTTT.

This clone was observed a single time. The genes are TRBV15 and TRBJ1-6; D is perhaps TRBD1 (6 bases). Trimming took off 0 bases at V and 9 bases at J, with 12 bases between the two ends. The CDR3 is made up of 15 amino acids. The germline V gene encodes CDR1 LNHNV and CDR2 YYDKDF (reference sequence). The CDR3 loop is CATSRDFGGGSPLHF. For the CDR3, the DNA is TGTGCCACCAGCAGAGATTTTGGGGGCGGTTCACCCCTCCACTTT.

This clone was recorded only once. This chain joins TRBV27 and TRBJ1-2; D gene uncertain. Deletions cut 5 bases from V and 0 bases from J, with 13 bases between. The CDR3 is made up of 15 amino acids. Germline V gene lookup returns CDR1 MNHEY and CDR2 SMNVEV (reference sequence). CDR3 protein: CASSPRESANYGYTF. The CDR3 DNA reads TGTGCCAGCAGTCCCCGTGAGTCTGCTAACTATGGCTACACCTTC.

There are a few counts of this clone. The CDR3 protein is CASSLAGMSSYEQYF. The CDR3 region has the DNA TGTGCCAGCAGTCTAGCGGGGATGAGCTCCTACGAGCAGTACTTC. The chain is built from TRBV5-4 and TRBJ2-7, with 9 bases matching TRBD2. The CDR3 runs 15 residues. V shed 5 bases, J shed 0 bases, and the junction held 6 bases outside the gene matches. Looked up from germline, CDR1 is SGHNT and CDR2 is YYREEE (reference sequence).

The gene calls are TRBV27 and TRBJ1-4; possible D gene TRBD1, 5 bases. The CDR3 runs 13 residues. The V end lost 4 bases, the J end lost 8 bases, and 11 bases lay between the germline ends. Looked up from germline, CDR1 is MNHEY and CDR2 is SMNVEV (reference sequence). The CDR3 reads CASSSRQREKLFF. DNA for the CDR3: TGTGCCAGCAGTTCTCGACAGCGAGAAAAACTGTTTTTT.

The CDR3 reads CASSQSGTGVRNTIYF. The CDR3 DNA sequence: TGTGCCAGCAGCCAGTCCGGGACAGGTGTCAGAAACACCATATATTTT. The chain couples TRBV11-2 to TRBJ1-3; 8 positions agree with TRBD1. This CDR3 has 16 amino acids. Germline V lookup: CDR1 SGHAT, CDR2 FQNNGV. The ends lost 5 bases at V and 5 bases at J; junction bases unmatched: 11. The complete variable domain, with remaining parts taken from reference TRBV11-2 and TRBJ1-3, reads EAGVAQSPRYKIIEKRQSVAFWCNPISGHATLYWYQQILGQGPKLLIQFQNNGVVDDSQLPKDRFSAERLKGVDSTLKIQPAKLEDSAVYLCASSQSGTGVRNTIYFGEGSWLTVV.

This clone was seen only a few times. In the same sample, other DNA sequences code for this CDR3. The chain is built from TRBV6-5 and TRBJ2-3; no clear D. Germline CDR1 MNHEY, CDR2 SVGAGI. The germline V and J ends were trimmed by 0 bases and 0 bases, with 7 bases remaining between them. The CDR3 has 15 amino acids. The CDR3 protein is CASSYSGASTDTQYF. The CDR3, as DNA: TGTGCCAGCAGTTACTCCGGTGCTAGCACAGATACGCAGTATTTT.

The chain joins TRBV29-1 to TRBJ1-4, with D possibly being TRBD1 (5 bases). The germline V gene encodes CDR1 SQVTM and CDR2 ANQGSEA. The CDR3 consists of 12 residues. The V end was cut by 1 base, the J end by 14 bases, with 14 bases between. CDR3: CSVEGRDRGLFF. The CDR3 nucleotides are TGCAGCGTTGAAGGGAGGGACCGAGGTCTGTTTTTT.

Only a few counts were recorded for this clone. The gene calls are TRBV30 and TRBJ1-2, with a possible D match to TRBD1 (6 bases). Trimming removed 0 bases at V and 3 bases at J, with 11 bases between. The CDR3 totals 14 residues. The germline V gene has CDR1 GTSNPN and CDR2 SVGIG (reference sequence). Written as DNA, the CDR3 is TGTGCCTGGAGTGTATTAGGGGGTCACTATGGCTACACCTTC. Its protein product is CAWSVLGGHYGYTF.